A single T cell receptor (beta chain) is shown here with its context. What it recognizes is unknown. This entry comes from a study of cytomegalovirus exposure and HLA in healthy donors. General observations from the study: That first-cohort TCR clusters tended to co-occur in the roughly 120 validation repertoires was found in a later analysis. Most observed TCR sequences were rare, whereas some public TCRs were detected in many donors.

Using immunoSEQ multiplex PCR, the repertoire was profiled, and TCRdb retains in-frame clones only, with some absent. The data show roughly 60,000 clones, with under 95% seen just once and 1% to 1.5% held by the top ten. The CDR3 runs to 15 residues. Germline loops: CDR1 SEHNR, CDR2 FQNEAQ (reference sequence). Germline trimming cut 5 bases from V and 4 bases from J; bases unmatched to any gene: 10. The receptor was isolated from a woman between 18 and 29 years old in good health and CMV-seronegative. This rearrangement joins TRBV7-9 to TRBJ2-7, with 8 bases identical to TRBD1. Sequences were obtained from PBMCs. The CDR3 reads CASSLGTGGSYEQYF. CDR3 coding DNA: TGTGCCAGCAGCCTTGGGACAGGTGGCTCTTACGAGCAGTACTTC.